Given below is one T cell receptor (beta chain) in context. Its specificity is not known. Primers for the PCR totalled 60 Vbeta and 13 Jbeta. Measured with immunoSEQ multiplex PCR; TCRdb has only the in-frame clones, and not every one. The sample gives some 180,000 clones, roughly 80% of which show up once; roughly 2.7% is in the top ten. This entry comes from a study of cytomegalovirus exposure and HLA in healthy donors. Study overall: A data release that came early held approximately 92 million unique TCRs from HLA-typed donors. Study-level results: The HLA-A and HLA-B alleles of most subjects were reportedly predicted accurately from TCR beta sequences. Later on, an analysis found that several of the most significant clusters appeared to be linked to common viral pathogens, which included parvovirus B19.

The sample taken for sequencing was PBMCs. The receptor's source is a female donor in good health and CMV-seronegative.

DNA of the CDR3: TGCAGCGTTGCTCCAGCGGGAGGACCAGATACGCAGTATTTT. Amino acid sequence: CSVAPAGGPDTQYF. The chain carries TRBV29-1 and TRBJ2-3, with 9 positions matching TRBD2. This CDR3 spans 14 amino acids. The ends lost 4 bases at V and 4 bases at J; junction bases unmatched: 6. Germline values: CDR1 SQVTM, CDR2 ANQGSEA.